A single sample gave rise to the 19 T cell receptor beta chains below, sequenced in a study of blood T cell repertoires in COVID-19. Only in-frame clones appear in the TCRdb table, and some are missing; sequencing was by immunoSEQ multiplex PCR. The table has around 380,000 clones, about four fifths seen once. The sample comprised peripheral blood. All receptors derive from a human donor with acute or convalescent COVID-19. The donor label of this sample is uncertain.

The V call is TRBV12-3 or TRBV12-4, the J call TRBJ2-1; D possibly corresponds to TRBD1 (5 bases). This CDR3 region has 12 residues. Trimming removed 6 bases at V and 10 bases at J, with 13 bases between. CDR3 region: CASRRFSGEQFF. The CDR3, as DNA: TGTGCCAGCAGGCGATTTTCAGGGGAGCAGTTCTTC.

The V call is TRBV5-5, the J call TRBJ2-7; tentatively, D is TRBD2 (5 bases). Trimming shortened V by 3 bases and J by 5 bases, and 9 bases separated the two germline ends. The CDR3 consists of 12 residues. Germline V gene lookup returns CDR1 SGHKS and CDR2 YYEKEE (reference sequence). CDR3 bases: TGTGCCAGCAGCTCAAGAGGGAACGAGCAGTACTTC. Amino acid sequence: CASSSRGNEQYF.

The V and J genes are TRBV20-1 and TRBJ2-3; 10 bases are a match to TRBD2. The germline V gene has CDR1 DFQATT and CDR2 SNEGSKA (reference sequence). This CDR3 contains 18 residues. With V trimmed by 3 bases and J by 4 bases, 16 bases remained unmatched. The CDR3 DNA reads TGCAGTGCTAGTGGGCTAGCGGGAGTTCCCGGTTACGCAGATACGCAGTATTTT. Its protein is CSASGLAGVPGYADTQYF.

This sequence joins TRBV2 and TRBJ1-5; tentative D call: TRBD1 (5 bases). CDR1 and CDR2 (germline): SNHLY, FYNNEI. This CDR3 has 14 residues. Trimming took off 6 bases at V and 0 bases at J, with 9 bases between the two ends. In DNA form, the CDR3 reads TGTGCCAGCAGCCGACAGCCTAGCAATCAGCCCCAGCATTTT. This gives the protein CASSRQPSNQPQHF.

The V call is TRBV5-4, the J call TRBJ2-5; 8 nucleotides agree with TRBD2. The V segment lost 4 bases and the J segment 2 bases; nucleotides outside the gene matches: 7. The CDR3 totals 15 residues. Germline CDR1 is SGHNT and CDR2 is YYREEE (reference sequence). The DNA of the CDR3 is TGTGCCAGCAGCAACGACGGGACTAGACAAGAGACCCAGTACTTC. Its protein is CASSNDGTRQETQYF.

The rearrangement joins TRBV19 to TRBJ1-6; D gene uncertain. Germline CDR1 and CDR2: LNHDA and SQIVND (reference sequence). CDR3 size: 13 residues. Trimming pared 2 bases from V and 8 bases from J, leaving 7 bases between. CDR3 amino acids: CASSIYSDSPLHF. For the CDR3, the DNA is TGTGCCAGTAGTATATATTCGGATTCACCCCTCCACTTT.

This clone was detected a few times. This chain joins TRBV7-9 and TRBJ1-1; TRBD1 aligns across 11 bases. The CDR3 totals 14 residues. The V gene end was trimmed by 6 bases and the J gene end by 7 bases; junction bases not matched to a gene: 7. Germline assignment: CDR1 SEHNR and CDR2 FQNEAQ (reference sequence). CDR3 sequence reads: CASRPGQGANEAFF. The DNA for the CDR3 is TGTGCCAGCAGACCCGGACAGGGGGCGAATGAAGCTTTCTTT.

V usage is TRBV28 and J usage is TRBJ1-2; D is perhaps TRBD1 (5 bases). The CDR3 is 13 residues long. V was pared by 5 bases and J by 4 bases, with 11 bases between. The germline V gene has CDR1 MDHEN and CDR2 SYDVKM. The CDR3 DNA reads TGTGCCAGCAGTCGGGGGGATGGCTATGGCTACACCTTC. Translation gives CASSRGDGYGYTF.

The chain is built from TRBV5-5 and TRBJ2-3; 14 bases match TRBD2. The germline CDR1 and CDR2 sequences are SGHKS and YYEKEE (reference sequence). After removal of 3 bases from V and 2 bases from J, the junction contained 8 bases not matched to a gene. The length of the CDR3 is 18 residues. In nucleotides, the CDR3 is TGTGCCAGCAGCTCCCTGGGGACTAGCGGGGGAAACACAGATACGCAGTATTTT. This encodes CASSSLGTSGGNTDTQYF.

The chain uses TRBV5-8 and TRBJ2-5; 8 bases agree with TRBD2. The CDR3 sequence is 15 residues long. Germline CDR1 and CDR2: SGHTS and YDEGEE. The ends lost 4 bases at V and 4 bases at J; junction bases unmatched: 9. Here the CDR3 DNA reads TGTGCCAGCAGCGGTGGCGGGAGGATCCGAGAGACCCAGTACTTC. This gives the protein CASSGGGRIRETQYF.

The rearrangement joins TRBV30 to TRBJ2-7; D may be TRBD1 (6 bases). Germline V gene lookup returns CDR1 GTSNPN and CDR2 SVGIG (reference sequence). V gave up 8 bases and J gave up 0 bases, with 23 bases separating them. The CDR3 length is 16 residues. The CDR3 DNA reads as TGTGCCGGAAGAAAAAAGCCGGGACACAACTCCTACGAGCAGTACTTC. This gives the protein CAGRKKPGHNSYEQYF.

The chain recombines TRBV5-1 with TRBJ1-4, with D uncertain. There are 16 residues in the CDR3. CDR1 and CDR2 from the germline V gene are SGHRS and YFSETQ. The germline V and J ends were trimmed by 3 bases and 8 bases, with 20 bases remaining between them. CDR3 DNA: TGCGCCAGCAGCTCTTCCGGGAGCAACGTCCGGGAAAAACTGTTTTTT. Translation gives CASSSSGSNVREKLFF. The variable domain in full, with the rest retrieved from reference TRBV5-1 and TRBJ1-4, is KAGVTQTPRYLIKTRGQQVTLSCSPISGHRSVSWYQQTPGQGLQFLFEYFSETQRNKGNFPGRFSGRQFSNSRSEMNVSTLELGDSALYLCASSSSGSNVREKLFFGSGTQLSVL.

This chain joins TRBV10-1 and TRBJ2-3; 8 nucleotides match TRBD1. The CDR3 extends over 14 amino acids. CDR1 WNHNN and CDR2 SYGVQD come from the germline V gene (reference sequence). With 6 bases clipped from V and 1 base from J, the junction kept 3 bases outside the gene matches. CDR3 in amino acids: CASRPGQGTDTQYF. The CDR3 DNA follows: TGCGCCAGCAGGCCGGGACAGGGCACAGATACGCAGTATTTT.

This clone was seen once. V gene TRBV7-2 combines with J gene TRBJ2-3; 7 positions match TRBD1. This CDR3 region has 15 residues. The germline V gene encodes CDR1 SGHTA and CDR2 FQGNSA. With 1 base clipped from V and 4 bases from J, the junction kept 5 bases outside the gene matches. This CDR3 reads CASSLVRQGADTQYF. The CDR3 bases are TGTGCCAGCAGCTTAGTGCGGCAGGGGGCAGATACGCAGTATTTT.

The rearrangement links TRBV7-2 to TRBJ1-3; TRBD1 might be the D (6 bases). Trimming cost V 5 bases and J 7 bases, with 15 bases left between them. The CDR3 is 14 residues long. Germline lookup yields CDR1 SGHTA and CDR2 FQGNSA. CDR3 sequence: CASSPWTVRNTIYF. The CDR3 DNA sequence: TGTGCCAGCAGCCCTTGGACAGTAAGGAACACCATATATTTT.

The rearrangement joins TRBV5-1 to TRBJ1-2; 8 nucleotides line up with TRBD1. Germline V gene lookup returns CDR1 SGHRS and CDR2 YFSETQ. The CDR3 length is 13 residues. J lost 8 bases, V lost 2 bases, and 5 bases had no gene match. DNA of the CDR3: TGCGCCAGCAGCTTCGACAGGGGTCGGGGCTACACCTTC. Its translation is CASSFDRGRGYTF.

This clone was seen just once. The chain employs TRBV3-1 (or the pseudogene TRBV3-2) and TRBJ1-4; 8 bases are shared with TRBD1. After removal of 2 bases from V and 10 bases from J, the junction contained 9 bases not matched to a gene. This CDR3 spans 15 amino acids. Germline loops: CDR1 LGHDT, CDR2 YNNKEL (reference sequence). The CDR3 DNA is TGTGCCAGCAGCCAAAGCGGAACAGGGGGAGGAAAACTGTTTTTT. Encoded protein: CASSQSGTGGGKLFF.

The chain joins TRBV18 to TRBJ1-2; D not resolved. The CDR3 sequence is 13 residues long. The ends were cut back, 3 bases at V and 3 bases at J, with 8 bases in the middle. Germline CDR1 and CDR2: KGHSH and LQKENI. The chain's CDR3 is CASSPTTDYGYTF. The CDR3 DNA reads as TGTGCCAGCTCACCGACAACAGACTATGGCTACACCTTC.

The CDR3 DNA follows: TGTGCCAGCACCGAATCAGAGACGCCTAGACAGTTCTTC. This encodes CASTESETPRQFF. This chain uses TRBV7-9 with TRBJ2-1, with unresolved D. This CDR3 contains 13 residues. CDR1 SEHNR and CDR2 FQNEAQ come from the germline V gene (reference sequence). Trimming took 7 bases from V and 13 from J, leaving 20 bases between them. Full variable domain (rest looked up from reference TRBV7-9 and TRBJ2-1): DTGVSQNPRHKITKRGQNVTFRCDPISEHNRLYWYRQTLGQGPEFLTYFQNEAQLEKSRLLSDRFSAERPKGSFSTLEIQRTEQGDSAMYLCASTESETPRQFFGPGTRLTVL.